Below are 18 T cell receptor beta chains sequenced from a single sample in a study of T cell responses to AZD1222 COVID-19 vaccine. Profiled with immunoSEQ multiplex PCR; TCRdb holds only in-frame clones, not every one. This sample has some 110,000 clones; just over 85% occur once, and the top ten carry around 17%. This sample comprised peripheral blood, obtained 28 days after the second AZD1222 dose. Receptors were obtained from an adult who received the AZD1222 COVID-19 vaccine.

This clone is a singleton in its sample. The chain has TRBV7-3 and TRBJ1-1, with D unresolved. The V gene's germline CDR1 is SGHTA and CDR2 FQGTGA. There are 13 residues in the CDR3. Deletions cut 5 bases from V and 2 bases from J, with 9 bases between. For the CDR3, the DNA is TGTGCCAGCAGCCGACGGGGTAACACTGAAGCTTTCTTT. This codes for CASSRRGNTEAFF.

This chain joins TRBV30 and TRBJ1-1, with no clear D. The germline V gene encodes CDR1 GTSNPN and CDR2 SVGIG (reference sequence). V was cut by 1 base and J by 3 bases, with 9 bases left in between. CDR3 size: 13 residues. The CDR3 spells CAWSGGVDTEAFF. The DNA for the CDR3 is TGTGCCTGGAGTGGTGGGGTCGACACTGAAGCTTTCTTT.

In nucleotides, the CDR3 is TGTGCCAGCAGCAAGGGACTAGTTAACACCGGGGAGCTGTTTTTT. It translates to CASSKGLVNTGELFF. The chain joins TRBV11-2 to TRBJ2-2; 8 nucleotides line up with TRBD2. V shed 5 bases, J shed 2 bases, and the junction held 4 bases outside the gene matches. CDR3 length: 15 amino acids. Germline CDR1 reads SGHAT; CDR2 reads FQNNGV. The complete variable domain, with remaining parts taken from reference TRBV11-2 and TRBJ2-2, reads EAGVAQSPRYKIIEKRQSVAFWCNPISGHATLYWYQQILGQGPKLLIQFQNNGVVDDSQLPKDRFSAERLKGVDSTLKIQPAKLEDSAVYLCASSKGLVNTGELFFGEGSRLTVL.

The V and J genes are TRBV6-5 and TRBJ2-3, with 9 bases identical to TRBD2. Germline values: CDR1 MNHEY, CDR2 SVGAGI. The V and J ends lost 3 bases and 2 bases, in that order; junction bases with no gene match: 3. The CDR3 is 15 amino acids. The CDR3 nucleotides read TGTGCCAGCAGTTATGAGCGGGGGGACACAGATACGCAGTATTTT. It codes for CASSYERGDTDTQYF.

The chain has TRBV3-1 (or the pseudogene TRBV3-2) and TRBJ2-7; D assignment may be TRBD1 or TRBD2 (5 bases each). Germline V gene lookup returns CDR1 LGHDT and CDR2 YNNKEL (reference sequence). The CDR3 totals 16 residues. V was cut by 0 bases and J by 4 bases, with 16 bases left in between. DNA of the CDR3: TGTGCCAGCAGCCAAGATTGGGCAGGGAGTATTTACGAGCAGTACTTC. Protein: CASSQDWAGSIYEQYF.

V usage is TRBV28 and J usage is TRBJ1-6; D is undetermined. V was cut by 7 bases and J by 8 bases, with 18 bases left in between. Germline V gene lookup returns CDR1 MDHEN and CDR2 SYDVKM. This CDR3 contains 15 residues. The CDR3 DNA follows: TGTGCCAGCACTCAACTTTTGGGTGGGGATTCACCCCTCCACTTT. Translated, it gives CASTQLLGGDSPLHF. The full variable domain, rest sourced from reference TRBV28 and TRBJ1-6, is DVKVTQSSRYLVKRTGEKVFLECVQDMDHENMFWYRQDPGLGLRLIYFSYDVKMKEKGDIPEGYSVSREKKERFSLILESASTNQTSMYLCASTQLLGGDSPLHFGNGTRLTVT.

A word on this clone: Being one base from a much bigger clone, this may be a read error. The chain is built from TRBV12-3 or TRBV12-4 and TRBJ2-7, with no clear D. The CDR3 consists of 10 residues. Trimming removed 8 bases from V and 0 bases from J, with 2 bases in between. DNA for the CDR3: TGTGCCAGCGGCTCCTACGAGCAGTACTTC. Amino acids: CASGSYEQYF.

CDR3 DNA sequence: TGTGCCAGCTTAGCAGAGCTAGCGGGGAATGAGCAGTTCTTC. Residues: CASLAELAGNEQFF. V gene TRBV7-2 combines with J gene TRBJ2-1; 9 bases fit TRBD2. Germline V gene data show CDR1 as SGHTA and CDR2 as FQGNSA. V gave up 8 bases and J gave up 7 bases; unmatched junction bases: 9. The CDR3 loop spans 14 amino acids. The full variable domain, rest sourced from reference TRBV7-2 and TRBJ2-1, is GAGVSQSPSNKVTEKGKDVELRCDPISGHTALYWYRQSLGQGLEFLIYFQGNSAPDKSGLPSDRFSAERTGGSVSTLTIQRTQQEDSAVYLCASLAELAGNEQFFGPGTRLTVL.

V gene TRBV29-1 combines with J gene TRBJ2-1, with D unresolved. Trimming stripped 5 bases from V and 5 bases from J, with 25 bases between. Germline V gene sequence: CDR1 SQVTM, CDR2 ANQGSEA. The CDR3 extends over 17 amino acids. DNA for the CDR3: TGCAGCGTTCTATTGAGACTGAAGGGCCCTTTTAACAATGAGCAGTTCTTC. Protein: CSVLLRLKGPFNNEQFF.

This sequence joins TRBV28 and TRBJ2-5; TRBD1 aligns across 8 bases. Germline CDR1 and CDR2: MDHEN and SYDVKM. Trimming removed 5 bases from V and 4 bases from J; junction bases left unmatched: 9. The CDR3 consists of 15 residues. The CDR3 spells CASSHRDRLRETQYF. The CDR3 DNA is TGTGCCAGCAGTCACCGGGACAGGCTTCGAGAGACCCAGTACTTC.

CDR3 DNA: TGCGCCAGCAGCTTGGCCAGTGCTAACTATGGCTACACCTTC. Translation: CASSLASANYGYTF. The J gene is TRBJ1-2, the V gene TRBV5-1; D not resolved. The CDR3 runs to 14 residues. Trimming pared 0 bases from V and 0 bases from J, leaving 6 bases between. Per germline, CDR1 SGHRS and CDR2 YFSETQ.

The CDR3 DNA reads as TGCGCCAGCAGCCAAGAAAATAGCGGGGCCTACGAGCAGTACTTC. Protein: CASSQENSGAYEQYF. J is TRBJ2-7 and V is TRBV4-3; the match to TRBD2 covers 8 bases. Germline CDR1 and CDR2: LGHNA and YSLEER. This CDR3 has 15 residues. Losses at the gene ends were 0 bases for V and 2 bases for J; bases not matched to a gene: 3.

V gene TRBV29-1 combines with J gene TRBJ2-5; D not resolved. Germline values: CDR1 SQVTM, CDR2 ANQGSEA. The CDR3 has 13 residues. V shed 4 bases and J shed 5 bases, with 14 bases lying between them. The CDR3 DNA reads as TGCAGCGTTGTAGAACGGATTGGGGAGACCCAGTACTTC. It encodes CSVVERIGETQYF.

As DNA, the CDR3 is TGTGCCATCAGCCTCACCAGAGCTGGCTCTGGAAACACCATATATTTT. Translated: CAISLTRAGSGNTIYF. The V and J genes are TRBV10-3 and TRBJ1-3; D remains ambiguous. There are 16 residues in the CDR3. V was pared by 6 bases and J by 0 bases, with 15 bases between. The V gene's germline CDR1 is ENHRY and CDR2 SYGVKD.

A single count supports this clone. The DNA of the CDR3 is TGCAGCGTTGAGACGCAGGGGAGGACTGAAGCTTTCTTT. Translating it yields CSVETQGRTEAFF. V and J are TRBV29-1 and TRBJ1-1; D may be TRBD1 (6 bases). The germline V gene encodes CDR1 SQVTM and CDR2 ANQGSEA. The CDR3 has 13 amino acids. V was clipped by 3 bases and J by 5 bases, with 13 bases between them.

The V call is TRBV15, the J call TRBJ1-4, with 7 bases lining up with TRBD1. With V trimmed by 0 bases and J by 11 bases, 12 bases remained unmatched. Looked up from germline, CDR1 is LNHNV and CDR2 is YYDKDF (reference sequence). This CDR3 region has 16 residues. DNA of the CDR3: TGTGCCACCAGCAGAGATCTTGGGACAGCGACGGGGAAACTGTTTTTT. It translates to CATSRDLGTATGKLFF.

The count of this clone is one. The chain carries TRBV5-1 and TRBJ1-1; TRBD1 is a possible D gene (6 bases). The germline V and J ends were trimmed by 0 bases and 5 bases, with 11 bases remaining between them. CDR1 is SGHRS and CDR2 is YFSETQ in the germline V gene. CDR3 length: 14 amino acids. The CDR3 sequence: CASSLGQGLTEAFF. CDR3 nucleotide sequence: TGCGCCAGCAGCTTGGGTCAGGGGCTTACTGAAGCTTTCTTT.

The chain employs TRBV7-2 and TRBJ2-3; no firm D call. The CDR3 contains 16 residues. The germline V gene has CDR1 SGHTA and CDR2 FQGNSA. Trimming shortened V by 1 base and J by 3 bases, and 14 bases separated the two germline ends. CDR3 in amino acids: CASSLVGPGITDTQYF. Here the CDR3 DNA reads TGTGCCAGCAGCTTAGTTGGGCCCGGTATTACAGATACGCAGTATTTT.